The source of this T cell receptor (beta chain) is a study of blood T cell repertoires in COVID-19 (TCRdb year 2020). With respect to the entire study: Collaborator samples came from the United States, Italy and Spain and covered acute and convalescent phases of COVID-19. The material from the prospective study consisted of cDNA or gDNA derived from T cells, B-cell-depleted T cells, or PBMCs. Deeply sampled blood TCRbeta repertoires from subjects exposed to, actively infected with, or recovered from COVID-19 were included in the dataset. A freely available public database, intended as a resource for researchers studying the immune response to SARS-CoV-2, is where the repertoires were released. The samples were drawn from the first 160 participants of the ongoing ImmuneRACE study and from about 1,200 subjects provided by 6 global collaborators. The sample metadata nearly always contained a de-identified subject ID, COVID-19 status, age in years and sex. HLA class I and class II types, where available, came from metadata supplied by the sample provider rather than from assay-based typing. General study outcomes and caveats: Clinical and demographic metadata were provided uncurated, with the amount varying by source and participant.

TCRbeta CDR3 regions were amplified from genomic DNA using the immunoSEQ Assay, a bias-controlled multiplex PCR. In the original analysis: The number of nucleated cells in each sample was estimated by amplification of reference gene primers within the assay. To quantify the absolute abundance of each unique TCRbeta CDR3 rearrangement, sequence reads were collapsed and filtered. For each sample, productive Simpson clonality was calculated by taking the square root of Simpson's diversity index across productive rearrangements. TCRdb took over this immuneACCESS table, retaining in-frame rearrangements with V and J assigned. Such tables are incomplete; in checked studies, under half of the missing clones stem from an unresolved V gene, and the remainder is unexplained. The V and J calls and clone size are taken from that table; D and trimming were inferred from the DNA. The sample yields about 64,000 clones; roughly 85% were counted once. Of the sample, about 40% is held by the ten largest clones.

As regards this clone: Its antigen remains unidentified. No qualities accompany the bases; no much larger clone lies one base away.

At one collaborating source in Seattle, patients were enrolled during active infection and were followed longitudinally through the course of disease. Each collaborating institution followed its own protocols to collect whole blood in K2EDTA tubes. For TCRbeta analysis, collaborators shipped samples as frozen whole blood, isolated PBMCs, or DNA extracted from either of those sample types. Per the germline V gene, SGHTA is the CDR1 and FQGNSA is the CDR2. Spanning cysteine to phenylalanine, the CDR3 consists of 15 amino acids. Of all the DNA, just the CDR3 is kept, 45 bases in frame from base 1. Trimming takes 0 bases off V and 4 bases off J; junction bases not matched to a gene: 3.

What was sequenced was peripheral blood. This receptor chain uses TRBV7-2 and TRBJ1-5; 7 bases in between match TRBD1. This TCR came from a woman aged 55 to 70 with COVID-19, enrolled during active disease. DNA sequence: TGTGCCAGCAGCTTAGCGCCACAGGGGAATCAGCCCCAGCATTTT. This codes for CASSLAPQGNQPQHF.